The T cell receptor (beta chain) under discussion was sequenced for a study of T-cell reconstitution after alpha-beta-depleted transplantation in children. During its preparation, the TCRbeta library received unique molecular identifiers. TCRdb re-called the PCR reads with MiXCR, one entry per CDR3 protein. The data contain 750,000 to 950,000 distinct CDR3 sequences, approximately 15% of them singletons. The CDR3 spans 14 residues. Germline CDR1 is SGHVS and CDR2 is FQNEAQ. V lost 3 bases, J lost 7 bases, and 6 bases stayed unmatched. This clonotype was detected only a few times. This specimen consisted of PBMCs, mostly from graft donor cells, obtained 360 days after TCRalphabeta/CD19-depleted stem cell transplant. The TCR comes from a male patient aged 10 to 17 who had a stem cell transplant for acute lymphoblastic leukemia, so the T cells may come from the graft donor. This chain uses TRBV7-8 with TRBJ2-3; 8 bases fit TRBD2. The CDR3 nucleotides read TGTGCCAGCAGCTTCCGAGCGGGAGAAAATACGCAGTATTTT. Translation gives CASSFRAGENTQYF.